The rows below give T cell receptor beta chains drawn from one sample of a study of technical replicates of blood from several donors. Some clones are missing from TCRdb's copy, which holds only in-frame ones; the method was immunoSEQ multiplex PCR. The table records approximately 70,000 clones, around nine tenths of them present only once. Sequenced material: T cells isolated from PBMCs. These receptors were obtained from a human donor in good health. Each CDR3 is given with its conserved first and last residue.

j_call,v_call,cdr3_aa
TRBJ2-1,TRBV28,CASSSLDGGAYNEQFF
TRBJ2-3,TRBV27,CASSPRTSGPTDTQYF
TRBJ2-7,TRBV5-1,CASSFDRGIPYEQYF
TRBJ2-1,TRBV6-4,CASSDSTPFSGSDNEQFF
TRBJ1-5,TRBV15,CATSGGTGLNQPQHF
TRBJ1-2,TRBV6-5,CASSYQGAYYGYTF
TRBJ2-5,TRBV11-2,CASSFGTSGRDRETQYF
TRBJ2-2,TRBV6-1,CASSGGTYTGELFF
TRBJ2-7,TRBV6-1,CANNSYEQYF
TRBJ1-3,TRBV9,CASREGESSGNTIYF
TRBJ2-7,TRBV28,CASNSGTTYEQYF
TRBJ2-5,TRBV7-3,CASSPDSAQETQYF
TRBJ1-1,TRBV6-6,CASSLDSPEAFF
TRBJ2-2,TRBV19,CASSFLSTGELFF
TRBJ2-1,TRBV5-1,CASSRTGSSYNEQFF
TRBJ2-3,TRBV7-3,CASSLTPSGSSDTQYF
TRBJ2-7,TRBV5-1,CASSLGREEYYEQYF
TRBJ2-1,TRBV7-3,CASASPPGSSYNEQFF
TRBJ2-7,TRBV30,CAWSGDSYSYEQYF
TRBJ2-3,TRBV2,CASTTGAGTDTQYF
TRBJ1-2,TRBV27,CASSSLTGIHGYTF
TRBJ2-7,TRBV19,CASSLDSNYEQYF
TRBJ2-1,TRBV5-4,CASGGGQGSYNEQFF
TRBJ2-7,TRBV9,CASSDRTSGSMSPYEQYF
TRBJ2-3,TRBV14,CASSIASVSDTQYF
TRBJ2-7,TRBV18,CASSLSTQGPLISYEQYF
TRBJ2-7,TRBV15,CATSRGESGRNEQYF
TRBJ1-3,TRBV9,CASSVNRVDPGNTIYF
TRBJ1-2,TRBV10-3,CAISGTDQYGYTF
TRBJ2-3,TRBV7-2,CASSPRLGADTQYF
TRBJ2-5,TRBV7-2,CASSLGPHVAGATETQYF
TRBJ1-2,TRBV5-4,CASSLGTGGGYGYTF
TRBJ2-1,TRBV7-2,CASRGQGGIEQFF
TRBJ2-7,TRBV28,CASSSPSGTSGRYGTYEQYF
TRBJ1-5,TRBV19,CASSLQGFSNQPQHF
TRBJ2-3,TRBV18,CASSPLAPKGDTQYF
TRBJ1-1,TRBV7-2,CASSPLRTGGEAFF
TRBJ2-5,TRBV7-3,CASSWGLSSGTQYF
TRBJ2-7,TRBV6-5,CASSYAAGIYEQYF